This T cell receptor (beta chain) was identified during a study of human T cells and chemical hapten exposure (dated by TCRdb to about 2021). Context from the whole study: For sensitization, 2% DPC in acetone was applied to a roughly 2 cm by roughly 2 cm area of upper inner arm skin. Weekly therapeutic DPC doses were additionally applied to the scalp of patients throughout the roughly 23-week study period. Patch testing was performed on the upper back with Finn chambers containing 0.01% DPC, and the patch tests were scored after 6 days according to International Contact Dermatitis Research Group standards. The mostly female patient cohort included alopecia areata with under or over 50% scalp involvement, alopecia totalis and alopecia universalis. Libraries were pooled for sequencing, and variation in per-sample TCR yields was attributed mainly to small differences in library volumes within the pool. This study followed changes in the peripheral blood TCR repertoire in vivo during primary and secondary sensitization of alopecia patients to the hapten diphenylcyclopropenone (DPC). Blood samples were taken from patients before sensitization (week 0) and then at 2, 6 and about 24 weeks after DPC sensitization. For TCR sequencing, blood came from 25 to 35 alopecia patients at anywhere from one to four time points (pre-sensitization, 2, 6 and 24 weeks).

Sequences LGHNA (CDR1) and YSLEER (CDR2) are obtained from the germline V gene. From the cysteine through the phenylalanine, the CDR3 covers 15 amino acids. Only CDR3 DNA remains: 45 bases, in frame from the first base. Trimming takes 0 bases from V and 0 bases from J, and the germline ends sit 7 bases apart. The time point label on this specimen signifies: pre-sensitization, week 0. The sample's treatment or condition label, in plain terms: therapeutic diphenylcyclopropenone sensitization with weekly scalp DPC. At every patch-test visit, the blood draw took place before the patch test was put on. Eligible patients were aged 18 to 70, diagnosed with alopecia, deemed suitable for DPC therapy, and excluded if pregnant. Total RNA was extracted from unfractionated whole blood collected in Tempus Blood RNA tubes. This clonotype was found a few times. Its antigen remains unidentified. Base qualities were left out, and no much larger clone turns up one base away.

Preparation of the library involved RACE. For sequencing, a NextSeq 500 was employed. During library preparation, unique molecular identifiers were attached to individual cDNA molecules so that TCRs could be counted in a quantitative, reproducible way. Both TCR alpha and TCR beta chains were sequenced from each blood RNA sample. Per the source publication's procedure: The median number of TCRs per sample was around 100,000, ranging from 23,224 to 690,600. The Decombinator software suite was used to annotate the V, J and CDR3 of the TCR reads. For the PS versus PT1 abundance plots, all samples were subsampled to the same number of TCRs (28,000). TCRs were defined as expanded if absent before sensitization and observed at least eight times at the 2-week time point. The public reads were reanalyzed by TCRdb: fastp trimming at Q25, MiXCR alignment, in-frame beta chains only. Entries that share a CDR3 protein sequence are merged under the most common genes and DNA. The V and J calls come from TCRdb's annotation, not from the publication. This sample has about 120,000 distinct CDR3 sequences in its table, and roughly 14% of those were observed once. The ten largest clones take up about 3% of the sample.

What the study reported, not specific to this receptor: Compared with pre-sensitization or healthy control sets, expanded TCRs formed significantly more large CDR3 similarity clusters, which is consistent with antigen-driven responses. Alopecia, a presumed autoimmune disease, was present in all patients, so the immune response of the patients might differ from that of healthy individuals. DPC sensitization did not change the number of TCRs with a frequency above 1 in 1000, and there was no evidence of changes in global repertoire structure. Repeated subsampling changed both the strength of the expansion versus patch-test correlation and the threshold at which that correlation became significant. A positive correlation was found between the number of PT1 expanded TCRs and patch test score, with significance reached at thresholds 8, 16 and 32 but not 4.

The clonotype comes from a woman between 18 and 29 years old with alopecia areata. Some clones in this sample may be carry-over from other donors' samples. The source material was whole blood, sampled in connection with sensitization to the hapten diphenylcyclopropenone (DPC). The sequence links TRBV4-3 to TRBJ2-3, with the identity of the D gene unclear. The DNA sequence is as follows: TGCGCCAGCAGCCAAGAACAAAGAAGCACAGATACGCAGTATTTT. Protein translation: CASSQEQRSTDTQYF.